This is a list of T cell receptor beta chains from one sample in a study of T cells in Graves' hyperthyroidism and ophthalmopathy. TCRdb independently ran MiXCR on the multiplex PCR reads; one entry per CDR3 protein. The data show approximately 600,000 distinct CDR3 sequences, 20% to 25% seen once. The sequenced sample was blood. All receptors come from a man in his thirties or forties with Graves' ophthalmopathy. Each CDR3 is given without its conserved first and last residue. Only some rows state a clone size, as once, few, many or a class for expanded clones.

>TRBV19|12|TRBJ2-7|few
ASSTTSGRGEQY
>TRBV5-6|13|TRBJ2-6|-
ASSKTGAGANVLT
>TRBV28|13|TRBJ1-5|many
ASSYGGYSNQPQH
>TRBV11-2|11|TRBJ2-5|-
ASARAETETQY
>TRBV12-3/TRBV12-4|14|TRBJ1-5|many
ASRAGTFSGYQPQH
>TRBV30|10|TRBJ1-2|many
AWEQNNYGYT
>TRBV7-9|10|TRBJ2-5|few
ASSGFQETQY
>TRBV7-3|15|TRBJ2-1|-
ASSLTLSGGTYNGQF
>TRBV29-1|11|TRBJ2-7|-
SVVDPLSYEQY
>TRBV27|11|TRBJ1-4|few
ASSLSPHEKLF
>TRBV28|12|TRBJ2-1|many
ASSASENYNEQF
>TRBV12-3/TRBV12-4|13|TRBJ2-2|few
ASKRGDTNTGELF
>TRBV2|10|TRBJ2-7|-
ASKVFSYEQY
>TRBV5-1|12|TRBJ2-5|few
ASSLQTAQETQY
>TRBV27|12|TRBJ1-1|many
ASSLIGARTEAF
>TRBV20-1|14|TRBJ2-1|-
SARDQGLAGENEQF
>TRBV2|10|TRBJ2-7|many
ASSENGYEQY
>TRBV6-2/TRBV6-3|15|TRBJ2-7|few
ASTPALRDRSSYEQY
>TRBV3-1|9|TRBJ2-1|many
ASRGGNEQF
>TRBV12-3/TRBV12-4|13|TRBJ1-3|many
ASSLYRGSGNTIY
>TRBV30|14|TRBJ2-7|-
AWSVGLAGGTYEQY
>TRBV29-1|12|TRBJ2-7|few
SVELAGPTYEQY
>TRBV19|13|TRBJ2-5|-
ASSIYSQGQETQY
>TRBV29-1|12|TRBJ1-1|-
SVRPGTGDPAAF
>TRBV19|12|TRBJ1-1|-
ASRTGTGRTEAF
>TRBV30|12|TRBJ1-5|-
AWSLGLPNQPQH
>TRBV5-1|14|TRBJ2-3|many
ASSLLSSAITDTQY
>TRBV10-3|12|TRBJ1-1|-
VISGGQGDAEAF
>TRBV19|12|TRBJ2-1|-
ASTEKGGYNEQF
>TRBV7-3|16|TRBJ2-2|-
ASSLGLAGLGAPGELF
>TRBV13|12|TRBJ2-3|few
ASRGLADTDTQY
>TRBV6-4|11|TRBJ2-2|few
ASASANTGELF
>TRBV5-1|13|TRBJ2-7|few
ASSFLTGGATEQY
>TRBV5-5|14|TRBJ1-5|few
ASSTTWTGSNQPQH
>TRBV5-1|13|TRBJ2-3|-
ASSLEVIPTDTQY
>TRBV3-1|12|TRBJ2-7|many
ASSQVAGRYEQY
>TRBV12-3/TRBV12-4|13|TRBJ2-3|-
ASSFRRGQADTQY
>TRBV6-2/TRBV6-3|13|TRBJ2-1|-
ASGHPGQGYNEQF
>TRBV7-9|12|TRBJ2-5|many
ASSLGGYQETQY
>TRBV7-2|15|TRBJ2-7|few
ASSLAVSLAEDYEQY
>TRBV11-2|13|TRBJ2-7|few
ASIDGTGGSGEQY
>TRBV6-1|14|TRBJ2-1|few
ASSSGLASSYNEQF
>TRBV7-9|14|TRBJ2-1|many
ASSLAWTGIHNEQF
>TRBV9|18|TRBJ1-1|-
ASSQRTGTGGDKGNTEAF